Described below is a single T cell receptor beta chain sequence and its context. The antigen is undetermined. Each CDR3 protein gets one entry in TCRdb, which reprocessed the 5' RACE reads and gives no DNA. Found here are 400,000 to 500,000 distinct CDR3 sequences; the top ten clones hold 7.3%. The data belong to a study of T cells expressing NK-cell markers. Study as a whole: Seven HCMV-seropositive donors and one seronegative donor made up the eight sequenced donors. Study-level points and caveats: The contribution of dominant NKG2C+ clonotypes to CD8+ T cells in a handful of donors was about 1.0-7.5%. These same clonotypes (in several donors) also led the CD3+CD56-NKG2C+ fraction. Clones of NKG2C+ T cells that had expanded were of unclear HCMV specificity.

This CDR3 has 11 residues. The germline V gene has CDR1 SGHTA and CDR2 FQGNSA. The sample comprised blood T cells: a sorted CD56 or NKG2C T cell subset, CD4+ or CD8+ T cells, or bulk PBMC T cells (not recorded which). J is TRBJ1-2 and V is TRBV7-2. The source is a woman aged 18 to 75 in good health. CDR3 loop: CASSSRSGYTF.